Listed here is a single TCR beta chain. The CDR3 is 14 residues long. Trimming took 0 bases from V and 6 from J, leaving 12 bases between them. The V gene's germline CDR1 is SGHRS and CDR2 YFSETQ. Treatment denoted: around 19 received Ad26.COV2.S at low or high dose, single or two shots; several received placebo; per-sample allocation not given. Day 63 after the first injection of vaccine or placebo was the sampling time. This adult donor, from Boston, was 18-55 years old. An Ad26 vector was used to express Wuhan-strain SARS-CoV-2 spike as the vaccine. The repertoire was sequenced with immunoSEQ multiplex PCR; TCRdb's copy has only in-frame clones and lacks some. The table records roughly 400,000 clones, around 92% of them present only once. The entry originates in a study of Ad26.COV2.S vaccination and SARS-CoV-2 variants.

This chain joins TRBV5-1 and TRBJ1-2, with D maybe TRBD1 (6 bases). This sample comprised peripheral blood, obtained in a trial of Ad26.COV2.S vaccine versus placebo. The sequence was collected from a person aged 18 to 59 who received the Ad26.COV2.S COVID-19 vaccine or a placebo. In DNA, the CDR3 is TGCGCCAGCAGCTTGGGCTACAGGGACAATGGCTACACCTTC. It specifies CASSLGYRDNGYTF.